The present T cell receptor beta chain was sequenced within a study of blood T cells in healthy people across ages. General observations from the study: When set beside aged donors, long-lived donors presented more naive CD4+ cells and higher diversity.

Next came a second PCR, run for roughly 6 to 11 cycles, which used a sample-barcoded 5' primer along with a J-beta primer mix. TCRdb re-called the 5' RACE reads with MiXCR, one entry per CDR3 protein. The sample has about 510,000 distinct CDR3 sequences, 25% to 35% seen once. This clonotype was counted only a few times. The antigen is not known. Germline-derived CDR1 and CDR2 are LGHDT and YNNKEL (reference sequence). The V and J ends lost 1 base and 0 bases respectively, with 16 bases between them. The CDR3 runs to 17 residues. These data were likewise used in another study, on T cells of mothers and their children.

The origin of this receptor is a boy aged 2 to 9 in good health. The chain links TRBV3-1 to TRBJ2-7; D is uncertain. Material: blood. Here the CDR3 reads CASSQGGAAEASYEQYF. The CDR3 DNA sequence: TGTGCCAGCAGCCAAGGTGGTGCGGCGGAAGCCTCCTACGAGCAGTACTTC.